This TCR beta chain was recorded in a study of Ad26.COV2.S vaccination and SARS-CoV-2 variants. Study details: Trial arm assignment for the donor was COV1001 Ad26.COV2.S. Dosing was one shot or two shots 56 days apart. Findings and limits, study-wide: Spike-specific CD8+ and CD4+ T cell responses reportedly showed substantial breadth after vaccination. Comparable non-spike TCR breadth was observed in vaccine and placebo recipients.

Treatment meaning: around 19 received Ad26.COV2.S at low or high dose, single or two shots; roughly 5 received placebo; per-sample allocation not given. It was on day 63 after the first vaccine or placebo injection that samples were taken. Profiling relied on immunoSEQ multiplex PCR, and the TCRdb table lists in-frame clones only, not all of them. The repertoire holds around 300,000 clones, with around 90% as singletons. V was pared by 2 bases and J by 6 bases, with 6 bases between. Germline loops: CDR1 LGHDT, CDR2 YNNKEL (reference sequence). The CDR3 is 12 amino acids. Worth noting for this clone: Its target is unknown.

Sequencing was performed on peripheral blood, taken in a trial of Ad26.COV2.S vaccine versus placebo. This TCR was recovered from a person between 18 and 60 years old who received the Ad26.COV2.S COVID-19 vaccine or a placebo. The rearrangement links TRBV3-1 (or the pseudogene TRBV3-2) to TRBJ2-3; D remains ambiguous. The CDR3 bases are TGTGCCAGCAGCCAACTATACGATACGCAGTATTTT. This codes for CASSQLYDTQYF.